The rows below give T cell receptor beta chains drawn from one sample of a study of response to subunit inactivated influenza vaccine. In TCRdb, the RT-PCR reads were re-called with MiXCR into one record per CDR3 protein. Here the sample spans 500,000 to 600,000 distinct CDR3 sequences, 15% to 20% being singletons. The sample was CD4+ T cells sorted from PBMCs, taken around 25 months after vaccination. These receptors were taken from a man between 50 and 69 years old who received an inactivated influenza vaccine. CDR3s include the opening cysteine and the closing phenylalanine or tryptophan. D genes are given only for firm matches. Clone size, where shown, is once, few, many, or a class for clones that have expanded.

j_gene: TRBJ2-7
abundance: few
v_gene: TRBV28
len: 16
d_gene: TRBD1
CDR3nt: TGTGCCAGCAGTACCCCCGGGACAGGGATTGGCTACGAGCAGTACTTC
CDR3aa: CASSTPGTGIGYEQYF

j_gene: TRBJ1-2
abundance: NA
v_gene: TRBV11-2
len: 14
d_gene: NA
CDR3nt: TGTGCCAGCAGCTGCATCTATTCTGGGGACGCGGACACCTTC
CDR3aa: CASSCIYSGDADTF

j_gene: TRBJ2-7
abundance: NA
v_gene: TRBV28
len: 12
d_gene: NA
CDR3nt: TGTGCCAGCAGCCGTAGGGTAGGCCAGCAAAACTTC
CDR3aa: CASSRRVGQQNF

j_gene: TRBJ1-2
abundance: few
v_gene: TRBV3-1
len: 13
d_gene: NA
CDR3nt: TGTGCCAGCAGCCAAGCTCGGACATATGGCTACACCTTC
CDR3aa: CASSQARTYGYTF

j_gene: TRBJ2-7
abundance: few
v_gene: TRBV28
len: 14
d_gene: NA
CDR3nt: TGTGCCAGCCGATCGCCGGGACCACCCTACGAGCAGTACTTC
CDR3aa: CASRSPGPPYEQYF

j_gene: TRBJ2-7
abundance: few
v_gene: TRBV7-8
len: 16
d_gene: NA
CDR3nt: TGTGCCAGCAGCTTAGGAAGGCGGGACGGAACCTACGAGCAGTACTTC
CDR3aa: CASSLGRRDGTYEQYF

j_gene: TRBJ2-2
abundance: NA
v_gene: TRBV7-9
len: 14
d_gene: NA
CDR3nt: TGTGCCAGCAGCTGGAGGGGTGACACCGGGGAGCTGTTTTTT
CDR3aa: CASSWRGDTGELFF

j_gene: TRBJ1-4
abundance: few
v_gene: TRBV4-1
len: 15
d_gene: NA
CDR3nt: TGCGCCAGCAGCCAAATCCTTACTACTGGTGAAAAACTGTTTTTT
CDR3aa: CASSQILTTGEKLFF

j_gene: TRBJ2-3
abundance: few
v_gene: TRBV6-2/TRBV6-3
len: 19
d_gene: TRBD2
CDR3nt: TGTGCCAGCAGCCCCAACCGGACTAGCGAGAACGAGTACACAGATACGCAGTATTTT
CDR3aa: CASSPNRTSENEYTDTQYF

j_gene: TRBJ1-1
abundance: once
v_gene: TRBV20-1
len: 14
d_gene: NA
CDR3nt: TGCAGTGCCGCATCCTTCAGGGGAAACACTGAAGCTTTCTTT
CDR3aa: CSAASFRGNTEAFF

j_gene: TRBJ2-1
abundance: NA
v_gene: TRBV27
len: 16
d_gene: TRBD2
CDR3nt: TGTGCCAGCAGTTTAGGACTAGCGCTCTCCTACAATGAGCAGTTCTTC
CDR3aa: CASSLGLALSYNEQFF

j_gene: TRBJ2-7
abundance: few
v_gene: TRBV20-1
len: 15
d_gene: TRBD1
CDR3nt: TGCAGTGCTAGACCCGGGACAGGGAGCTCCTACGAGCAGTACTTC
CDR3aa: CSARPGTGSSYEQYF

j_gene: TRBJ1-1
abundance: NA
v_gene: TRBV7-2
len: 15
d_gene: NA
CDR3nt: TGTGCCAGCAGCTTAACGGGACATTTGAACACTGAAGCTTTCTTT
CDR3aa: CASSLTGHLNTEAFF

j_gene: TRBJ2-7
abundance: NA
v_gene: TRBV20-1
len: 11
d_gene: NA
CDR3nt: TGCAGTGCGGAACGGGACTACGAGCAGTACTTC
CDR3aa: CSAERDYEQYF

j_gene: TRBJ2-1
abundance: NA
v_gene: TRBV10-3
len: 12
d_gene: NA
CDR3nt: TGTGCCATCAGTCACAGGGATGCTGAGCAGTTCTTC
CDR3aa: CAISHRDAEQFF

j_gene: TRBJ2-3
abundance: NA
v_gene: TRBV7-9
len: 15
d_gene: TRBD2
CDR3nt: TGTGCCAGCAGCTTAGAAGCGGGAAGCACAGATACGCAGTATTTT
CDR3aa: CASSLEAGSTDTQYF